This TCR beta chain was sequenced for a study of OX40 agonist ivuxolimab in advanced cancers. Overall study: Averaging about 60 years in age, with a range of about 23 to 79, the cohort was 82.7% male. One patient with hepatocellular carcinoma and two with cutaneous melanoma, three in all, had partial responses. Whole-study findings and limits: Certain nonresponders additionally had low normalized T-cell clonal expansion.

CDR3 length equals 12 residues. Germline CDR1 reads MNHEY; CDR2 reads SMNVEV (reference sequence). The V gene lost 6 bases and the J gene lost 2 bases, with 7 bases spanning the gap. Data came from immunoSEQ multiplex PCR; TCRdb stores just in-frame clones and leaves some out. The data contain some 41,000 clones, 85% to 90% of them seen just once; the ten biggest clones take up roughly 0.55%. The sample holds a few counts of this clone. Its antigen is currently unknown. Samples were taken at baseline and on day 1 of cycles 4 and 7. The receptor's source is an adult with an advanced solid tumor such as melanoma, head and neck, liver or kidney cancer. The sample consisted of CD4+ or CD8+ T cells sorted from blood, taken in a trial of the OX40 agonist ivuxolimab. The V and J genes are TRBV27 and TRBJ1-2; D is uncertain. CDR3 sequence (DNA): TGTGCCAGCAGCCACGGAAACTATGGCTACACCTTC. Amino acid sequence: CASSHGNYGYTF.